This T cell receptor beta chain is from a study of graft-versus-host responses after intestinal transplantation. For the study at large: All recipients were given anti-thymocyte globulin induction, and tacrolimus and steroids were then administered for three to four years.

Sequencing was performed with immunoSEQ multiplex PCR; in TCRdb, only in-frame clones are kept and a portion is missing. The sample carries under 150,000 clones, just over 90% recorded once. As to this clone: Its antigen is not identified.

Sequences were derived from unstimulated CD4+ T cells sorted from spleen or lymph node cells, sampled before intestinal transplant. This sequence was found in a human donor who received an intestinal transplant.

The CDR3 region has the DNA TGTGCCACGATCGGGGGGCGGGATACGCAGTATTTT. Residues: CATIGGRDTQYF. The rearrangement uses TRBV30 and TRBJ2-3, with TRBD2 as a possible D gene (7 bases). The CDR3 loop spans 12 amino acids. With 8 bases removed from V and 6 bases from J, the gap between germline ends came to 15 bases. Germline V gene lookup returns CDR1 GTSNPN and CDR2 SVGIG (reference sequence).